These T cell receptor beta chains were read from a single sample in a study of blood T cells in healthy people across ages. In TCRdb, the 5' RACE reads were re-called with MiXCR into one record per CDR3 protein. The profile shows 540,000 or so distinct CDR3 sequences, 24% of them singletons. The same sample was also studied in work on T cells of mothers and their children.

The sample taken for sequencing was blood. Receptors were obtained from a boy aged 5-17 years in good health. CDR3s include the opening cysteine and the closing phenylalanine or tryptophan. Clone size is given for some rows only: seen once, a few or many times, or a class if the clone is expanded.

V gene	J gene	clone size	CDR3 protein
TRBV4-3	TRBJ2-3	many	CASTQGVASGGDGSTDTQYF
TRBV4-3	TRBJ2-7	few	CASSQLEGGEQYF
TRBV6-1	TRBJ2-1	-	CASETSGTSYNEQFF
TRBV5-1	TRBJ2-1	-	CASSLVGAGGNEQFF
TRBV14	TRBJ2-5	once	CASSQVNQETQYF
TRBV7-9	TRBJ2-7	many	CASSGLAGIYEQYF
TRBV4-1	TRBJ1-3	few	CASSWDTFGQDLSGNTIYF
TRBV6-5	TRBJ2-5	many	CASSYSKETQYF
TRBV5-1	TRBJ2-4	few	CASSPSEGGSENIQYF
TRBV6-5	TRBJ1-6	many	CASSTTNSPLHF
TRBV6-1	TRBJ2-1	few	CASRTQASRTYNEQFF
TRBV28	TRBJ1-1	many	CASSSGQGARKNTEAFF
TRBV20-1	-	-	CSARETSGESDEQFF
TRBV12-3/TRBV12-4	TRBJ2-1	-	CASSFASVYNEQFF
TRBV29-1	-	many	CSVGLDYEQYF
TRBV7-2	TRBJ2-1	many	CASSLEATYNEQFF
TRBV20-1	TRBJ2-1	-	CSAFRPPKTRNEQFF
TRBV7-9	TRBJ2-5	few	CASSFGGATETQYF
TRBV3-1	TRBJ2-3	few	CASSQEADTQYF
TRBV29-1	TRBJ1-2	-	CSAPAGAVGYTF
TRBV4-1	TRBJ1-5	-	CASSQGLINQPQHF
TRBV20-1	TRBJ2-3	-	CSGKAGVPADTQYF
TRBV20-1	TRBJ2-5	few	CSASPPGPDQETQYF
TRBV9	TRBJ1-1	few	CASSDILSGGTEAFF
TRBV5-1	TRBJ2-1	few	CASSEGLLWFF
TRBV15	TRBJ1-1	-	CATSSSQGVNTEAFF
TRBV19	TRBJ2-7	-	CASSGAGTMGAYEQYF
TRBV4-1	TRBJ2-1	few	CASSLIETGGINEQFF
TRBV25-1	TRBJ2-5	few	CASGLAGEAQETQYF
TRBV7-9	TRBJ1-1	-	CASSSLHAGKFTEAFF
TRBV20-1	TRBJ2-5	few	CSAWTSGGPGAQYF
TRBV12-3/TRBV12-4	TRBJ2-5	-	CASSIRTSEGTQYF
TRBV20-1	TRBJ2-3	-	CRTSGGATDTQYF
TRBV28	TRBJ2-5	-	CASALSFAQGGRETQYF
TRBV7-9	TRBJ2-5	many	CASSPGQSQETQYF
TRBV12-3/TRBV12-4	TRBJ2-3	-	CASSFHGVETDTQYF
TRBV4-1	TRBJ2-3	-	CASSQDSAGMGWGTQYF
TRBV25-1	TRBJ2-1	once	CASSLQGGVWETQFF
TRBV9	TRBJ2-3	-	CASSAGERADTQYF
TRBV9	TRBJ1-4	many	CASSPMGGYFEKLFF
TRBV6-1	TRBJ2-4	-	CASYPGRDIQYF
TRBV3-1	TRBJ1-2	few	CASSQEDSLYGYTF
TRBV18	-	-	CASSPPREGAMVNEQFF
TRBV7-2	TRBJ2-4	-	CASSTYDRPQAFDIQYF
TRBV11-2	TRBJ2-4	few	CASSFRSGTGLNIQYF
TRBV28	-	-	CASSTRQGARYEQYF
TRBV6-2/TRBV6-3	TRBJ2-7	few	CASRRTGTASYEQYF